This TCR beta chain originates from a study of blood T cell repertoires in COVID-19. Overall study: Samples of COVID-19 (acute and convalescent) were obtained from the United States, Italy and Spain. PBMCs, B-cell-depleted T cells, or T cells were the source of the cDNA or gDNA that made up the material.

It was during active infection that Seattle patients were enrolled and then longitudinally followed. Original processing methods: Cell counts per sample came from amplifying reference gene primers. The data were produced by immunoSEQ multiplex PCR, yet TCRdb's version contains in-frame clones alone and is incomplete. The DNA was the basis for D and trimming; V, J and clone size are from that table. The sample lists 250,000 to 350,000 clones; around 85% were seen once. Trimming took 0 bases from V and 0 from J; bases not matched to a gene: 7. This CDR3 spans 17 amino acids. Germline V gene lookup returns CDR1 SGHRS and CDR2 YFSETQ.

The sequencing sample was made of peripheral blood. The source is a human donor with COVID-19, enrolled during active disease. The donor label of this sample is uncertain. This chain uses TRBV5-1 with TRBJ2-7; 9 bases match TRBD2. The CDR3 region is CASSLELAGMPSYEQYF. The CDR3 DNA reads TGCGCCAGCAGCTTGGAGCTAGCGGGAATGCCCTCCTACGAGCAGTACTTC. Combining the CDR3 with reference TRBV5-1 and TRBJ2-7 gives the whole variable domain KAGVTQTPRYLIKTRGQQVTLSCSPISGHRSVSWYQQTPGQGLQFLFEYFSETQRNKGNFPGRFSGRQFSNSRSEMNVSTLELGDSALYLCASSLELAGMPSYEQYFGPGTRLTVT.